A single sample is the source of the 5 T cell receptor beta chains below, sequenced in a study of blood T cell repertoires in COVID-19. Measured with immunoSEQ multiplex PCR; TCRdb has only the in-frame clones, and not every one. The repertoire holds about 67,000 clones, with about 86% as singletons. The sequenced sample was peripheral blood. Source of these receptors: a man aged 45 to 65 with active COVID-19.

Only one count was recorded for this clone. The chain joins TRBV3-1 (or the pseudogene TRBV3-2) to TRBJ2-1; D may be TRBD2 (5 bases). The V gene's germline CDR1 is LGHDT and CDR2 YNNKEL (reference sequence). The CDR3 length is 15 residues. The V end lost 1 base, the J end lost 9 bases, and 16 bases lay between the germline ends. For the CDR3, the DNA is TGTGCCAGCAGCCAAGTTTTTGAAGGGAGCGTTGAGCAGTTCTTC. Its protein product is CASSQVFEGSVEQFF.

The chain carries TRBV2 and TRBJ2-1; tentatively, D is TRBD2 (7 bases). From germline, CDR1 is SNHLY and CDR2 FYNNEI. V was shortened by 8 bases and J by 2 bases, with 16 bases between the two germline ends. CDR3 size: 15 residues. In DNA form, the CDR3 reads TGTGCCAGCTCTAAGGGGGGGGAAACCTACAATGAGCAGTTCTTC. Its translation: CASSKGGETYNEQFF.

The chain has TRBV6-5 and TRBJ2-3, with D perhaps TRBD2 (5 bases). V was cut by 2 bases and J by 10 bases, with 13 bases left in between. CDR1 and CDR2 (germline): MNHEY, SVGAGI. The CDR3 sequence is 13 residues long. CDR3 residues: CASSYRLEGSQYF. The CDR3 DNA is TGTGCCAGCAGTTACCGCCTTGAGGGCTCGCAGTATTTT.

The V gene is TRBV4-2, the J gene TRBJ1-2, with 8 nucleotides matching TRBD1. In germline, CDR1 is LGHNA, CDR2 YNFKEQ. This CDR3 is 13 amino acids long. Trimming took 3 bases from V and 8 from J; bases not matched to a gene: 5. The CDR3 spells CASSQETGGGYTF. CDR3 sequence (DNA): TGTGCCAGCAGCCAGGAAACAGGGGGGGGCTACACCTTC.

This clone was recorded only once. The rearrangement links TRBV10-3 to TRBJ1-1, with D possibly being TRBD1 (6 bases). The length of the CDR3 is 13 residues. Trimming left V 3 bases short and J 10 bases short, with 15 bases between. Looked up from germline, CDR1 is ENHRY and CDR2 is SYGVKD. The CDR3 DNA reads TGTGCCATCAGTGAAGTAGGACAGTCTGTAGCTTTCTTT. It yields the protein CAISEVGQSVAFF.